This is a list of T cell receptor beta chains from one sample in a study of blood T cell repertoires in COVID-19. TCRdb's table, derived via immunoSEQ multiplex PCR, lists solely in-frame clones and lacks some. This sample yields 80,000 to 100,000 clones, of which 75% to 90% are seen a single time; around a sixth belongs to the top ten. The sample was peripheral blood. These receptors originate from an elderly woman with acute or convalescent COVID-19. Each CDR3 is given with its conserved first and last residue. A D gene is named only where the DNA matches it firmly. Expanded clones are given a class, and other clones once, few, many or no size at all.

abundance,v_gene,d_gene,j_gene,CDR3aa,CDR3nt
-,TRBV28,-,TRBJ2-5,CASSSTRPETQYF,TGTGCCAGCAGTTCCACACGCCCCGAGACCCAGTACTTC
-,TRBV6-5,-,TRBJ1-5,CASKTGNQPQHF,TGTGCCAGCAAGACAGGAAATCAGCCCCAGCATTTT
-,TRBV5-1,TRBD2,TRBJ2-3,CASTLAGGPDTQYF,TGCGCCAGCACTCTAGCGGGGGGGCCAGATACGCAGTATTTT
-,TRBV5-4,TRBD2,TRBJ2-2,CASSFLPGGAGELFF,TGTGCCAGCAGCTTCCTCCCGGGAGGGGCCGGGGAGCTGTTTTTT
-,TRBV6-5,TRBD2,TRBJ2-5,CASSYSGSGGETQYF,TGTGCCAGCAGTTACTCGGGCAGCGGGGGGGAGACCCAGTACTTC
few,TRBV7-3,-,TRBJ1-2,CASSSGSANYGYTF,TGTGCCAGCAGTTCAGGTTCCGCTAACTATGGCTACACCTTC
-,TRBV3-1/TRBV3-2,-,TRBJ1-6,CASSRSMQGLSNSPLHF,TGTGCCAGCAGCCGGTCGATGCAGGGCCTCTCTAATTCACCCCTCCACTTT
-,TRBV6-5,TRBD1,TRBJ1-2,CASSYGTVLSNYGYTF,TGTGCCAGCAGTTACGGGACAGTGCTATCTAACTATGGCTACACCTTC
once,TRBV5-1,-,TRBJ2-3,CASSLDRSTDTQYF,TGCGCCAGCAGCTTAGACAGATCCACAGATACGCAGTATTTT
-,TRBV10-3,TRBD1,TRBJ2-2,CAISGQPGQGAIGELFF,TGTGCCATCAGTGGTCAACCGGGACAGGGGGCTATCGGGGAGCTGTTTTTT
-,TRBV2,TRBD1,TRBJ1-1,CASSITGQGLNTEAFF,TGTGCCAGCAGCATTACGGGACAGGGGCTTAACACTGAAGCTTTCTTT
-,TRBV5-1,TRBD2,TRBJ2-5,CASSPGLAGGQETQYF,TGCGCCAGCAGCCCGGGACTAGCGGGGGGACAAGAGACCCAGTACTTC
-,TRBV7-8,-,TRBJ1-5,CASSLDRVGHQPQHF,TGTGCCAGCAGCTTAGACAGGGTCGGGCATCAGCCCCAGCATTTT
-,TRBV28,-,TRBJ1-6,CASSLEGVRDSPLHF,TGTGCCAGCAGTTTAGAGGGGGTTAGGGATTCACCCCTCCACTTT
-,TRBV5-4,-,TRBJ2-1,CASSLLRSRYNEQFF,TGTGCCAGCAGCTTGTTGCGGAGCCGATACAATGAGCAGTTCTTC
-,TRBV5-6,TRBD1,TRBJ1-2,CASSAGTGGPYGYTF,TGTGCCAGCAGCGCCGGGACAGGGGGCCCCTATGGCTACACCTTC
once,TRBV5-1,-,TRBJ2-6,CASSSYSSPGANVLTF,TGCGCCAGCAGCTCTTACAGCTCCCCTGGGGCCAACGTCCTGACTTTC
-,TRBV19,TRBD1,TRBJ1-4,CASSTTGREKLFF,TGTGCCAGTAGTACGACAGGGAGGGAAAAACTGTTTTTT
once,TRBV6-5,TRBD1,TRBJ1-1,CASSYPGTVAEAFF,TGTGCCAGCAGTTACCCAGGGACAGTCGCTGAAGCTTTCTTT
-,TRBV27,TRBD1,TRBJ2-7,CASGTAYEQYF,TGTGCCAGCGGGACAGCCTACGAGCAGTACTTC
-,TRBV5-1,-,TRBJ1-3,CASSAKASSGNTIYF,TGCGCCAGCAGCGCGAAAGCGAGCTCTGGAAACACCATATATTTT
-,TRBV5-1,TRBD1,TRBJ2-7,CASSLMDRSYEQYF,TGCGCCAGCAGCTTGATGGACAGGTCCTACGAGCAGTACTTC
-,TRBV2,-,TRBJ1-6,CASSEMTANSPLHF,TGTGCCAGCAGTGAAATGACAGCAAATTCACCCCTCCACTTT
once,TRBV30,TRBD2,TRBJ2-6,CAWMFSGGNSGANVLTF,TGTGCCTGGATGTTTAGCGGGGGGAACTCTGGGGCCAACGTCCTGACTTTC
-,TRBV23-1,TRBD1,TRBJ2-1,CASPKARGLGDNEQFF,TGCGCCAGCCCCAAGGCCAGGGGGCTTGGGGACAATGAGCAGTTCTTC
-,TRBV27,TRBD2,TRBJ2-5,CASSSGLGRTEGPRTQYF,TGTGCCAGCAGTTCAGGACTAGGAAGAACCGAGGGGCCACGGACCCAGTACTTC
-,TRBV5-1,TRBD1,TRBJ1-4,CASSSGDRVDEKLFF,TGCGCCAGCAGCTCGGGGGACAGGGTTGATGAAAAACTGTTTTTT
-,TRBV11-3,TRBD1,TRBJ1-4,CASSLGQGVTNEKLFF,TGTGCCAGCAGCCTGGGACAGGGGGTGACTAATGAAAAACTGTTTTTT
-,TRBV11-3,-,TRBJ2-5,CASSSDSGLGETQYF,TGTGCCAGCAGCTCAGACAGCGGGTTGGGAGAGACCCAGTACTTC
once,TRBV3-1/TRBV3-2,-,TRBJ1-6,CASSQGQANNSPLHF,TGTGCCAGCAGCCAAGGACAGGCAAATAATTCACCCCTCCACTTT
-,TRBV18,TRBD2,TRBJ2-7,CASSPRTGGEQYF,TGTGCCAGCTCACCCCGGACGGGGGGCGAGCAGTACTTC
-,TRBV18,-,TRBJ1-1,CASSQGRDTEAFF,TGTGCCAGCTCACAGGGGAGGGACACTGAAGCTTTCTTT
-,TRBV6-5,-,TRBJ1-2,CASSYSGATNYGYTF,TGTGCCAGCAGTTACAGCGGGGCCACTAACTATGGCTACACCTTC
once,TRBV2,TRBD1,TRBJ1-2,CASSGTGSGYTF,TGTGCCAGCAGCGGGACAGGGTCTGGCTACACCTTC
-,TRBV15,-,TRBJ2-7,CATSRPLTGQYF,TGTGCCACCAGCAGACCCCTCACGGGGCAGTACTTC
-,TRBV3-1/TRBV3-2,TRBD2,TRBJ2-1,CASSQDPSGVYNEQFF,TGTGCCAGCAGCCAAGACCCTAGCGGGGTCTACAATGAGCAGTTCTTC
few,TRBV28,TRBD2,TRBJ2-7,CASWGVGGAYEQYF,TGTGCCAGCTGGGGAGTCGGGGGGGCGTACGAGCAGTACTTC
-,TRBV10-3,-,TRBJ1-2,CAITQTQAGSGYTF,TGTGCCATCACCCAGACCCAGGCGGGTTCTGGCTACACCTTC
-,TRBV5-1,TRBD1,TRBJ1-2,CASSLARGQEDGYTF,TGCGCCAGCAGCTTGGCCAGGGGACAGGAAGATGGCTACACCTTC
-,TRBV5-4,TRBD1,TRBJ2-7,CASIPPVSGQGLSYEQYF,TGTGCCAGCATCCCACCCGTCTCGGGACAGGGTCTTTCCTACGAGCAGTACTTC
-,TRBV14,TRBD1,TRBJ1-2,CASSLGGVDYGYTF,TGTGCCAGCAGCTTAGGGGGCGTCGACTATGGCTACACCTTC
-,TRBV5-6,TRBD1,TRBJ1-1,CASVAAGGMNTEAFF,TGTGCCAGCGTCGCGGCAGGGGGAATGAACACTGAAGCTTTCTTT